This record looks at one TCR beta chain sequence and its context. The antigen it recognizes is unknown. No much larger clone is present one base from it, and per-base qualities are unavailable. This specimen's time point label, interpreted: pretreatment peripheral blood. A total of 25 to 30 patients with locally advanced or metastatic urothelial carcinoma, treated at Memorial Sloan Kettering on a trial protocol, made up the cohort. Peripheral blood mononuclear cells were collected from each patient pretreatment and during treatment, giving between 1 and 8 total time points per patient. The Qiagen DNeasy Blood extraction kit was used to purify genomic DNA from total PBMCs and tumor samples. PBMCs were collected pretreatment and during treatment, and were isolated and stored as previously described. The data are from a study of PD-L1 blockade in urothelial cancer (dated by TCRdb to about 2017). For the study in its entirety: Therapy was started at some point between 2014 and 2016 for all patients, and atezolizumab 1,200 mg was administered intravenously every 3 weeks. About nine tenths of the roughly 29 patients were identified as males with urothelial cancer of bladder origin, and a prior smoking history was reported by 18 of 29 patients. An ECOG performance status of 0 or 1 was recorded for the patients, and 0 to 3 prior chemotherapy regimens had been received by the patients. Blood samples were analyzed at 3 weeks after treatment start (second dose) and at 6 weeks after treatment start. Blood samples gave median yields of around 150,000 T cells and 83,000 or so unique TCRs, along with a median clonality of about 0.084. An exploratory multi-omic analysis was conducted of the somatic, immune and clinical correlates of response to PD-L1 blockade with atezolizumab in urothelial cancer. Pretreatment tumor samples and matched peripheral blood, collected serially before and after atezolizumab treatment, underwent TCR sequencing. Durable clinical benefit meant progression-free survival longer than 6 months, and TCR features were also tested against progression-free and overall survival. In the same patients, pretreatment tumors underwent whole exome sequencing and RNA sequencing in addition to TCR sequencing. About 10 patients reached durable clinical benefit, while 15 to 20 patients did not. Pretreatment blood TCR-seq was available for under 35 patients, at least one posttreatment blood collection was obtained for around 25 patients, and tumor TCR-seq was available for around 25 patients. Results the study describes overall, beyond this receptor: Patients with durable benefit showed greater expansion of tumor-associated TCR clones in peripheral blood 3 weeks after starting treatment (n ≈ 21, p = 0.022). Improved progression-free and overall survival was associated with having pretreatment peripheral blood TCR clonality below the median. Because the sample size was small (n ≈ 28) and many of the analyses were exploratory, the results are meant to be hypothesis-generating.

The germline V gene sets CDR1 to SNHLY and CDR2 to FYNNEI. From cysteine to phenylalanine, the CDR3 is 15 amino acids long. Solely the CDR3 DNA is kept, with 45 bases framed from the first base. Germline trimming amounts to 6 bases on V and 1 base on J, with 7 as the count of junction bases outside the gene matches. Each PCR received spiked-in synthetic TCR analog templates so that absolute template abundance could be estimated from read counts. The immunoSEQ assay used bias-controlled V and J gene primers to amplify TCRbeta CDR3 regions from genomic DNA. Rearranged TCRbeta segments were sequenced at approximately 20X coverage. Per the authors' processing: Clustering was used to correct sequencing errors, and CDR3s were annotated against IMGT so that V, D and J genes could be assigned. Downstream analyses used only productive TCRbeta rearrangements, leaving out any out-of-frame or stop-codon sequences. Clonality was calculated as one minus the Shannon entropy normalized by the log of the number of unique productive sequences. Clones differing between time points or between blood and tumor were identified using Fisher's exact test with Benjamini-Hochberg correction, with an adjusted p below 0.01 applied as the threshold. Not all clones reach the TCRdb copy of this immuneACCESS table, which keeps in-frame sequences only. Checked studies attribute under half of the gap to unresolved V genes and leave the rest unexplained. That table supplies the V and J calls and clone size; D and trimming were determined from the DNA. The sample table holds some 38,000 clones, of which about 85% were seen once. The top ten constitute roughly 15% of the sample.

The sequence links TRBV2 to TRBJ2-5; 8 nucleotides in the junction match TRBD1. This clonotype was obtained from an older man with urothelial cancer. This specimen was PBMCs, taken around atezolizumab (anti-PD-L1) treatment. The CDR3 amino acid sequence is: CASRWQGAPQETQYF. The bases read TGTGCCAGCAGGTGGCAGGGGGCGCCCCAAGAGACCCAGTACTTC.